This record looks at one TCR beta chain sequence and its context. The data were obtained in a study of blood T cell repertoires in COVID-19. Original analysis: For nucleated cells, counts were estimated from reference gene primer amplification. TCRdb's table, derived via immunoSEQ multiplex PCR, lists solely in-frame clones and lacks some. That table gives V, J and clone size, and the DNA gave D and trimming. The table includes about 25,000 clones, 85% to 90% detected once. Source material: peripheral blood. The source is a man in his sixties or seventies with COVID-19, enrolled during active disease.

The CDR3 reads CASSSYEGAGYTF. Here the CDR3 DNA reads TGTGCCAGCAGCTCATACGAGGGAGCGGGCTACACCTTC. This chain uses TRBV9 with TRBJ1-2, with D unclear. CDR3 size: 13 residues. Germline V gene sequence: CDR1 SGDLS, CDR2 YYNGEE. V lost 4 bases and J lost 8, with 15 bases in between.